The source of this T cell receptor beta chain is a study of cytomegalovirus exposure and HLA in healthy donors. The primer mix had 60 Vbeta and 13 Jbeta primers. Sequenced by immunoSEQ multiplex PCR; TCRdb stores in-frame clones only, minus some. This sample has fewer than 250,000 clones, with around 79% found just once. Details on this clone: The target antigen is unknown.

Study-wide points: Sequencing artifact likely explains a cluster of highly shared sequence variants.

Looked up from germline, CDR1 is MDHEN and CDR2 is SYDVKM. The V gene end was trimmed by 1 base and the J gene end by 6 bases; junction bases not matched to a gene: 5. The CDR3 sequence is 14 residues long. This clonotype was obtained from a woman in her forties or fifties in good health and CMV-seronegative. The sequenced sample was PBMCs. This rearrangement joins TRBV28 to TRBJ1-1; 7 bases agree with TRBD1. The CDR3 region is CASSLFGGGPEAFF. The CDR3 region has the DNA TGTGCCAGCAGTTTATTCGGAGGGGGCCCTGAAGCTTTCTTT.